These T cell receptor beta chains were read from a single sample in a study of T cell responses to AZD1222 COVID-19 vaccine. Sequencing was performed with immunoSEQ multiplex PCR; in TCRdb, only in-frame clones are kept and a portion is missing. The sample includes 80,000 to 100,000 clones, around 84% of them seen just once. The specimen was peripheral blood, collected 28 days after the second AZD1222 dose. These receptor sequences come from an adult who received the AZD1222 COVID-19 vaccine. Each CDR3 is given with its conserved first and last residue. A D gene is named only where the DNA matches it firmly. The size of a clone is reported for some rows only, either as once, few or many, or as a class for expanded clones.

CDR3: CASSSSTGTAFSYEQYF
DNA: TGTGCCAGCAGTTCGTCAACCGGGACAGCCTTCTCCTACGAGCAGTACTTC
V: TRBV6-2/TRBV6-3
J: TRBJ2-7
D: TRBD1
size: .

CDR3: CASSQDTETGELFF
DNA: TGTGCCAGCAGCCAAGATACCGAGACCGGGGAGCTGTTTTTT
V: TRBV3-1/TRBV3-2
J: TRBJ2-2
D: .
size: .

CDR3: CASSPQSMNTEAFF
DNA: TGTGCCAGCTCACCACAGAGCATGAACACTGAAGCTTTCTTT
V: TRBV18
J: TRBJ1-1
D: .
size: .

CDR3: CASSQNEKLFF
DNA: TGTGCCAGCAGCCAGAATGAAAAACTGTTTTTT
V: TRBV28
J: TRBJ1-4
D: .
size: once

CDR3: CASSYRLDGGSYEQYF
DNA: TGTGCCAGCAGTTACCGGTTGGACGGAGGGAGCTACGAGCAGTACTTC
V: TRBV6-7
J: TRBJ2-7
D: .
size: .

CDR3: CASSVEVDEQFF
DNA: TGTGCCAGCAGTGTCGAGGTCGATGAGCAGTTCTTC
V: TRBV2
J: TRBJ2-1
D: .
size: .

CDR3: CASSQPGTNTEAFF
DNA: TGTGCCAGCAGCCAGCCCGGGACGAACACTGAAGCTTTCTTT
V: TRBV4-2
J: TRBJ1-1
D: .
size: once

CDR3: CASSLGGTLNTEAFF
DNA: TGTGCCAGCAGCTTAGGGGGGACTCTGAACACTGAAGCTTTCTTT
V: TRBV7-9
J: TRBJ1-1
D: .
size: .

CDR3: CASGRNTIYF
DNA: TGTGCCAGTGGCCGAAACACCATATATTTT
V: TRBV6-5
J: TRBJ1-3
D: .
size: .

CDR3: CAIRSGREAWNEQFF
DNA: TGTGCCATCAGATCGGGTCGGGAGGCATGGAATGAGCAGTTCTTC
V: TRBV10-3
J: TRBJ2-1
D: TRBD2
size: .

CDR3: CASSGDRVGNQPQHF
DNA: TGTGCCAGCAGTGGGGACAGGGTAGGAAATCAGCCCCAGCATTTT
V: TRBV2
J: TRBJ1-5
D: TRBD1
size: .

CDR3: CASSLGGRGWNEQFF
DNA: TGTGCCAGCAGCTTAGGCGGGAGGGGTTGGAATGAGCAGTTCTTC
V: TRBV7-3
J: TRBJ2-1
D: TRBD2
size: once

CDR3: CASSPLSGEGYTF
DNA: TGTGCCAGCAGCCCCCTCAGTGGGGAGGGCTACACCTTC
V: TRBV28
J: TRBJ1-2
D: .
size: .

CDR3: CASRANTGNHLYTF
DNA: TGTGCCAGCAGGGCCAATACAGGGAACCACCTCTACACCTTC
V: TRBV6-5
J: TRBJ1-2
D: .
size: .

CDR3: CASSIEAGAKAEAFF
DNA: TGTGCCAGTAGTATAGAAGCAGGTGCCAAGGCTGAAGCTTTCTTT
V: TRBV19
J: TRBJ1-1
D: .
size: many

CDR3: CASNALGRGNTEAFF
DNA: TGTGCCAGCAACGCCTTAGGGAGGGGGAACACTGAAGCTTTCTTT
V: TRBV2
J: TRBJ1-1
D: .
size: .

CDR3: CASSIGAASSYEQYF
DNA: TGTGCCAGTAGTATAGGGGCGGCTAGCTCCTACGAGCAGTACTTC
V: TRBV19
J: TRBJ2-7
D: .
size: .

CDR3: CASSMDSNEQFF
DNA: TGTGCCAGTAGTATGGACAGCAATGAGCAGTTCTTC
V: TRBV19
J: TRBJ2-1
D: .
size: .

CDR3: CASSPSRAGEGAGYTF
DNA: TGTGCCAGCAGCCCATCCCGAGCGGGGGAGGGAGCGGGCTACACCTTC
V: TRBV7-9
J: TRBJ1-2
D: .
size: .

CDR3: CASSFGTLAGISSRYNEQFF
DNA: TGTGCCAGCAGCTTCGGGACACTAGCGGGAATCTCCTCTCGTTACAATGAGCAGTTCTTC
V: TRBV13
J: TRBJ2-1
D: TRBD2
size: .

CDR3: CATARTMYGYTF
DNA: TGTGCCACCGCGAGGACAATGTATGGCTACACCTTC
V: TRBV28
J: TRBJ1-2
D: .
size: few

CDR3: CASSLDRDQPQHF
DNA: TGTGCCAGCAGCTTAGACAGGGATCAGCCCCAGCATTTT
V: TRBV7-2
J: TRBJ1-5
D: .
size: .

CDR3: CASLRTGEGYNGYTF
DNA: TGTGCCAGCCTCCGGACAGGAGAAGGTTACAATGGCTACACCTTC
V: TRBV28
J: TRBJ1-2
D: TRBD1
size: .

CDR3: CSVVSRGPRSNQPQHF
DNA: TGCAGCGTTGTTTCCAGGGGGCCGAGAAGCAATCAGCCCCAGCATTTT
V: TRBV29-1
J: TRBJ1-5
D: TRBD1
size: .

CDR3: CASSRWGEGGYGYTF
DNA: TGTGCCAGCAGTCGTTGGGGAGAGGGTGGCTATGGCTACACCTTC
V: TRBV5-8
J: TRBJ1-2
D: .
size: .

CDR3: CATSPRGTQGGNEQFF
DNA: TGTGCCACCAGCCCTCGAGGGACCCAGGGGGGCAATGAGCAGTTCTTC
V: TRBV15
J: TRBJ2-1
D: .
size: .

CDR3: CASSRDMTPPTGRYTF
DNA: TGTGCCAGCAGCCGAGACATGACACCGCCCACGGGTCGCTACACCTTC
V: TRBV7-6
J: TRBJ1-2
D: .
size: .

CDR3: CASSLTGQGNNEQFF
DNA: TGTGCCAGCAGCTTGACCGGACAGGGTAACAATGAGCAGTTCTTC
V: TRBV7-3
J: TRBJ2-1
D: TRBD1
size: .

CDR3: CASSESGGGGNQPQHF
DNA: TGCGCCAGCAGTGAGTCCGGAGGAGGGGGCAATCAGCCCCAGCATTTT
V: TRBV10-2
J: TRBJ1-5
D: .
size: .

CDR3: CASSSAGGAPGNTIYF
DNA: TGTGCCAGCAGTTCCGCCGGGGGGGCGCCCGGAAACACCATATATTTT
V: TRBV27
J: TRBJ1-3
D: .
size: .

CDR3: CASSSNGRAETQYF
DNA: TGTGCCAGCAGCTCCAATGGCAGGGCTGAGACCCAGTACTTC
V: TRBV11-3
J: TRBJ2-5
D: .
size: .

CDR3: CASSGGMAWQPQHF
DNA: TGTGCCAGCAGCGGCGGGATGGCTTGGCAGCCCCAGCATTTT
V: TRBV3-1/TRBV3-2
J: TRBJ1-5
D: .
size: .

CDR3: CASSLARYTEAFF
DNA: TGTGCCAGCAGCTTAGCGCGGTACACTGAAGCTTTCTTT
V: TRBV7-9
J: TRBJ1-1
D: .
size: once

CDR3: CASSEQGDQPQHF
DNA: TGCGCCAGCAGTGAACAGGGAGACCAGCCCCAGCATTTT
V: TRBV10-2
J: TRBJ1-5
D: .
size: .

CDR3: CASSPRGVTSGSLTDTQYF
DNA: TGCGCCAGCAGCCCCCGGGGCGTGACTAGCGGGAGTCTCACAGATACGCAGTATTTT
V: TRBV4-1
J: TRBJ2-3
D: TRBD2
size: .

CDR3: CASSFGGETQYF
DNA: TGTGCCAGCAGTTTCGGTGGGGAGACCCAGTACTTC
V: TRBV27
J: TRBJ2-5
D: .
size: .

CDR3: CASSTPPGTMGDTQYF
DNA: TGTGCCAGCAGCACCCCTCCCGGGACTATGGGTGATACGCAGTATTTT
V: TRBV7-2
J: TRBJ2-3
D: TRBD2
size: once

CDR3: CASSEYEQFF
DNA: TGTGCCAGCAGTGAGTATGAGCAGTTCTTC
V: TRBV6-1
J: TRBJ2-1
D: .
size: once

CDR3: CASSPPGATGYEQYF
DNA: TGTGCCAGCTCACCACCCGGGGCAACTGGCTACGAGCAGTACTTC
V: TRBV18
J: TRBJ2-7
D: .
size: .

CDR3: CASSLVPGQASPLHF
DNA: TGCGCCAGCAGCCTCGTCCCGGGACAGGCGTCACCCCTCCACTTT
V: TRBV4-1
J: TRBJ1-6
D: TRBD1
size: once

CDR3: CASSYATGPYEQYF
DNA: TGTGCCAGCAGTTACGCCACAGGACCCTACGAGCAGTACTTC
V: TRBV6-5
J: TRBJ2-7
D: .
size: .

CDR3: CASRALTGEEGYTF
DNA: TGTGCCAGCAGGGCTTTAACAGGGGAGGAAGGCTACACCTTC
V: TRBV2
J: TRBJ1-2
D: TRBD1
size: .

CDR3: CASSPSWVAGNTIYF
DNA: TGTGCCAGCAGTCCTTCCTGGGTAGCTGGAAACACCATATATTTT
V: TRBV28
J: TRBJ1-3
D: .
size: .

CDR3: CASRRYSQETQYF
DNA: TGTGCCAGTAGGCGTTACTCCCAAGAGACCCAGTACTTC
V: TRBV19
J: TRBJ2-5
D: .
size: .

CDR3: CASSEGGVPYEQYF
DNA: TGTGCCAGCAGTGAAGGAGGTGTCCCCTACGAGCAGTACTTC
V: TRBV6-1
J: TRBJ2-7
D: .
size: once

CDR3: CASSPDREGRRKLFF
DNA: TGTGCCAGCAGCCCCGATAGGGAGGGTAGGAGAAAACTGTTTTTT
V: TRBV9
J: TRBJ1-4
D: .
size: .

CDR3: CASSKGQVMSSGYTF
DNA: TGTGCCAGCAGCAAAGGACAGGTGATGTCGTCTGGCTACACCTTC
V: TRBV7-9
J: TRBJ1-2
D: TRBD1
size: .

CDR3: CASSSGTAGDTQYF
DNA: TGTGCCAGCAGTTCCGGGACGGCCGGAGATACGCAGTATTTT
V: TRBV6-4
J: TRBJ2-3
D: .
size: .

CDR3: CASRLGQFNQPQHF
DNA: TGTGCCAGCAGGTTGGGGCAGTTCAATCAGCCCCAGCATTTT
V: TRBV28
J: TRBJ1-5
D: .
size: .

CDR3: CAIRDGTGGYKNIQYF
DNA: TGTGCCATCAGAGACGGGACAGGGGGCTACAAAAACATTCAGTACTTC
V: TRBV10-3
J: TRBJ2-4
D: TRBD1
size: .

CDR3: CASSPRPAGVYEQYF
DNA: TGTGCCAGCAGCCCCCGTCCCGCGGGAGTGTACGAGCAGTACTTC
V: TRBV7-3
J: TRBJ2-7
D: TRBD2
size: .

CDR3: CATSGTSGSYNEQFF
DNA: TGTGCCACCAGCGGTACTAGCGGGAGTTACAATGAGCAGTTCTTC
V: TRBV15
J: TRBJ2-1
D: TRBD2
size: .

CDR3: CASTLDSNYGYTF
DNA: TGTGCCAGCACCTTGGACAGTAACTATGGCTACACCTTC
V: TRBV12-3/TRBV12-4
J: TRBJ1-2
D: .
size: .

CDR3: CASSAQGSRGSGNTIYF
DNA: TGTGCCAGCAGCGCCCAGGGATCCCGGGGGTCTGGAAACACCATATATTTT
V: TRBV7-6
J: TRBJ1-3
D: .
size: .